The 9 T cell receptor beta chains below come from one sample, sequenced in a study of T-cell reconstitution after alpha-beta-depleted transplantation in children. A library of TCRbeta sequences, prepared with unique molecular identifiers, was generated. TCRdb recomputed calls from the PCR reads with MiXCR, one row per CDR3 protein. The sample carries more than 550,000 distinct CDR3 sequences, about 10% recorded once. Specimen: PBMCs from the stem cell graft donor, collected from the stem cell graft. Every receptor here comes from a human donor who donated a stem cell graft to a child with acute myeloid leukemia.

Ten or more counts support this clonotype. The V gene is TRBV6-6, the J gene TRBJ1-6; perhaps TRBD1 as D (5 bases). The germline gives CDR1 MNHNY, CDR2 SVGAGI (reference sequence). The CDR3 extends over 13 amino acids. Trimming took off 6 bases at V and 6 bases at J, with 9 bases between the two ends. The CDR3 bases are TGTGCCAGCAGGAGGGGCGGTAATTCACCCCTCCACTTT. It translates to CASRRGGNSPLHF.

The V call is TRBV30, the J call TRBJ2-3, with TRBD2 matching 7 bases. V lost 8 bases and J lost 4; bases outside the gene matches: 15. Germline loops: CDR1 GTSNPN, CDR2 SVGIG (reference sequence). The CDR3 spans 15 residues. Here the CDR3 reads CAGERGTTGPDTQYF. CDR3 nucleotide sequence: TGTGCCGGAGAGCGTGGGACTACCGGCCCAGATACGCAGTATTTT.

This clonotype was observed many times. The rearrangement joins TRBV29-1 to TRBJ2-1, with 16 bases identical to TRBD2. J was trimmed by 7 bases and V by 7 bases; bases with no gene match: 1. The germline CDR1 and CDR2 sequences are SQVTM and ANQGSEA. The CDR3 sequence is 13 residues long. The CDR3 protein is CSAGLAGGNEQFF. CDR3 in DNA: TGCAGCGCGGGACTAGCGGGAGGGAATGAGCAGTTCTTC.

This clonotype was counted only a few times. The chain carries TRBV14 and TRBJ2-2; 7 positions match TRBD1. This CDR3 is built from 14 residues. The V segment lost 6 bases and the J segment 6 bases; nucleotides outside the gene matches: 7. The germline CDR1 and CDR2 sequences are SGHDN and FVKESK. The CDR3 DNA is TGTGCCAGCAGTCGACAGGGAAGGGCCGGGGAGCTGTTTTTT. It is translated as CASSRQGRAGELFF.

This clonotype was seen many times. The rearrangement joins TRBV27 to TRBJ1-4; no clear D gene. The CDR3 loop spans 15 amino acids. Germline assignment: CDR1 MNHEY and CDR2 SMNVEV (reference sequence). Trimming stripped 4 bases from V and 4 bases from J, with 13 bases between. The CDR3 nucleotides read TGTGCCAGCAGTTCGTGGACGGCCAGTAATGAAAAACTGTTTTTT. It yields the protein CASSSWTASNEKLFF. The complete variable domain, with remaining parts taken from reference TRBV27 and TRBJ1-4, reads EAQVTQNPRYLITVTGKKLTVTCSQNMNHEYMSWYRQDPGLGLRQIYYSMNVEVTDKGDVPEGYKVSRKEKRNFPLILESPSPNQTSLYFCASSSWTASNEKLFFGSGTQLSVL.

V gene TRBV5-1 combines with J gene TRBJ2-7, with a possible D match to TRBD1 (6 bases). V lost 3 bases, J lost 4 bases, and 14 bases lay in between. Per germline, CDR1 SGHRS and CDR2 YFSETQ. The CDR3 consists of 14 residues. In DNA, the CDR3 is TGCGCCAGCAGCTCCGAGGGACATACGTACGAGCAGTACTTC. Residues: CASSSEGHTYEQYF.

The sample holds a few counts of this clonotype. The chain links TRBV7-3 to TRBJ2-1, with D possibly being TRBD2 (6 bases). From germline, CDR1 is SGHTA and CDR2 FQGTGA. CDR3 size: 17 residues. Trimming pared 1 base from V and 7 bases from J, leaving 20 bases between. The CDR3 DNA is TGTGCCAGCAGCTTAATTAGCACAACGGGAGAACGGAATGAGCAGTTCTTC. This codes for CASSLISTTGERNEQFF.

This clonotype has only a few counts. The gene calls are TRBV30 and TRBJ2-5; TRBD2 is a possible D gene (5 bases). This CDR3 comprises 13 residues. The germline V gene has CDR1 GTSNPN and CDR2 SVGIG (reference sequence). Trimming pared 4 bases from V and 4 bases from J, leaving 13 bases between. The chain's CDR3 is CAWKFGSPETQYF. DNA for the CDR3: TGTGCCTGGAAATTTGGGAGTCCAGAGACCCAGTACTTC. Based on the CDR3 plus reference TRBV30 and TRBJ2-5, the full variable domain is SQTIHQWPATLVQPVGSPLSLECTVEGTSNPNLYWYRQAAGRGLQLLFYSVGIGQISSEVPQNLSASRPQDRQFILSSKKLLLSDSGFYLCAWKFGSPETQYFGPGTRLLVL.

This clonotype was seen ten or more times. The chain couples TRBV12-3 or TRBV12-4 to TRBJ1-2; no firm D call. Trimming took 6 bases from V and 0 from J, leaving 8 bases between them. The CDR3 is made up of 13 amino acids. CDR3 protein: CASSLLANYGYTF. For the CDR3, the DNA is TGTGCCAGCAGCCTGTTAGCTAACTATGGCTACACCTTC.